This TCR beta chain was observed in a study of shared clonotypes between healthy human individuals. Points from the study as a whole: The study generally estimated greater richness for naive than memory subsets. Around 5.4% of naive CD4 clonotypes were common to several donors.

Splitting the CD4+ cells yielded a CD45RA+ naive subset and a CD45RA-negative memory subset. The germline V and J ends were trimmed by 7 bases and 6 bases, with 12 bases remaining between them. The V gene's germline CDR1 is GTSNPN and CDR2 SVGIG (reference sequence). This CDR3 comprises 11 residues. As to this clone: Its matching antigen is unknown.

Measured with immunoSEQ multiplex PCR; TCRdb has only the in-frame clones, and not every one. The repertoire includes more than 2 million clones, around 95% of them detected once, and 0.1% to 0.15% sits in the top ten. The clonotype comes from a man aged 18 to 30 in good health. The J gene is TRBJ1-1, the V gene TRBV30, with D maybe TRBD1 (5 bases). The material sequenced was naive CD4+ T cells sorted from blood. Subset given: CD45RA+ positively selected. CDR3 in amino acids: CASRFRAEAFF. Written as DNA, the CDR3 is TGTGCCTCGCGGTTCAGGGCTGAAGCTTTCTTT.